The next 32 T cell receptor beta chains were all read from a single sample in a study of OX40 agonist ivuxolimab in advanced cancers. TCRdb's table, derived via immunoSEQ multiplex PCR, lists solely in-frame clones and lacks some. The repertoire consists of some 70,000 clones, with about 80% occurring once and the leading ten covering around 1.3%. The sequencing here drew on CD4+ or CD8+ T cells sorted from blood, taken in a trial of the OX40 agonist ivuxolimab. All receptors derive from an adult with an advanced solid tumor such as melanoma, head and neck, liver or kidney cancer.

The chain combines TRBV9 with TRBJ2-5; no reliable D call. The CDR3 consists of 12 residues. Germline V gives CDR1 SGDLS, CDR2 YYNGEE. The V gene lost 0 bases and the J gene lost 2 bases, with 2 bases spanning the gap. CDR3 in amino acids: CASSVEQETQYF. The CDR3 nucleotides are TGTGCCAGCAGCGTAGAGCAAGAGACCCAGTACTTC.

The genes are TRBV29-1 and TRBJ2-3, with 9 nucleotides matching TRBD1. This CDR3 spans 15 amino acids. The trim removed 4 bases at V and 6 bases at J, leaving 11 bases unmatched. Germline CDR1 and CDR2: SQVTM and ANQGSEA. The CDR3 region is CSVVVGTGRSDTQYF. The CDR3 DNA sequence: TGCAGCGTTGTTGTGGGGACAGGGAGGTCGGATACGCAGTATTTT.

This rearrangement joins TRBV2 to TRBJ2-5; TRBD1 matches at 7 bases. After removal of 5 bases from V and 2 bases from J, the junction contained 2 bases not matched to a gene. Germline V lookup: CDR1 SNHLY, CDR2 FYNNEI. This CDR3 is 13 amino acids long. CDR3 DNA: TGTGCCAGCAGTTGGGGACAGCAAGAGACCCAGTACTTC. It codes for CASSWGQQETQYF.

The V and J genes are TRBV6-1 and TRBJ1-5; D gene uncertain. The CDR3 covers 12 residues. V gave up 2 bases and J gave up 9 bases, with 8 bases separating them. CDR1 and CDR2 from the germline V gene are MNHNS and SASEGT. The CDR3 is CASSELMGPQHF. In nucleotides, the CDR3 is TGTGCCAGCAGTGAATTGATGGGGCCCCAGCATTTT.

The CDR3 is CASSSGFNQPQHF. The CDR3 DNA reads TGTGCCAGCAGCTCAGGGTTCAATCAGCCCCAGCATTTT. The chain joins TRBV7-8 to TRBJ1-5, with D possibly matching TRBD1 (5 bases). Trimming left V 4 bases short and J 3 bases short, with 7 bases between. Germline V lookup: CDR1 SGHVS, CDR2 FQNEAQ. The CDR3 is 13 amino acids.

The chain joins TRBV7-9 to TRBJ1-2; D gene ambiguous. The CDR3 has 12 amino acids. V was pared by 5 bases and J by 8 bases, with 12 bases between. Germline V gene data show CDR1 as SEHNR and CDR2 as FQNEAQ (reference sequence). The CDR3 bases are TGTGCCAGCAGCACCGGACCGTTCGGCTACACCTTC. It encodes CASSTGPFGYTF.

The V call is TRBV6-5, the J call TRBJ2-2; 7 nucleotides match TRBD2. Germline CDR1 reads MNHEY; CDR2 reads SVGAGI. V lost 6 bases and J lost 1; bases outside the gene matches: 5. CDR3 size: 15 residues. The CDR3 nucleotides read TGTGCCAGCAGAGATCTAGCGGAGAACACCGGGGAGCTGTTTTTT. Translated: CASRDLAENTGELFF.

This clone was picked up one time. The V call is TRBV15, the J call TRBJ2-7, with 11 positions matching TRBD2. Germline values: CDR1 LNHNV, CDR2 YYDKDF (reference sequence). The CDR3 runs 14 residues. After removal of 4 bases from V and 5 bases from J, the junction contained 4 bases not matched to a gene. The CDR3 sequence: CATSITSGGDEQYF. In DNA, the CDR3 is TGTGCCACCAGCATAACTAGCGGGGGTGACGAGCAGTACTTC.

The rearrangement links TRBV7-2 to TRBJ1-4, with D possibly matching TRBD1 (5 bases). V was cut by 1 base and J by 4 bases, with 13 bases left in between. The V gene's germline CDR1 is SGHTA and CDR2 FQGNSA. The CDR3 is 16 amino acids. CDR3 loop: CASSLEEAGLNEKLFF. CDR3 DNA: TGTGCCAGCAGCTTAGAAGAAGCAGGGCTTAATGAAAAACTGTTTTTT.

The chain employs TRBV29-1 and TRBJ2-5, with D possibly matching TRBD2 (5 bases). CDR1 and CDR2 from the germline V gene are SQVTM and ANQGSEA. This CDR3 has 14 residues. V lost 3 bases and J lost 4, with 15 bases in between. The CDR3 DNA follows: TGCAGCGTTGAGCACCGGAACGAGGGAGAGACCCAGTACTTC. It yields the protein CSVEHRNEGETQYF. Variable domain in full (rest from reference TRBV29-1 and TRBJ2-5): SAVISQKPSRDICQRGTSLTIQCQVDSQVTMMFWYRQQPGQSLTLIATANQGSEATYESGFVIDKFPISRPNLTFSTLTVSNMSPEDSSIYLCSVEHRNEGETQYFGPGTRLLVL.

This chain links TRBV19 with TRBJ2-7; tentatively, D is TRBD2 (6 bases). The CDR3 spans 14 residues. Germline V gene sequence: CDR1 LNHDA, CDR2 SQIVND (reference sequence). The germline V and J ends were trimmed by 2 bases and 6 bases, with 14 bases remaining between them. The CDR3 DNA reads as TGTGCCAGTAGTATAAGGAAACACGGGGGCGAGCAGTACTTC. This gives the protein CASSIRKHGGEQYF.

The rearrangement uses TRBV7-9 and TRBJ2-5; maybe TRBD2 (6 bases). Germline V CDR1 and CDR2: SEHNR, FQNEAQ (reference sequence). CDR3 size: 16 residues. V shed 2 bases and J shed 0 bases, with 13 bases lying between them. The CDR3: CASSLLNGGYQETQYF. The CDR3 bases are TGTGCCAGCAGCTTATTGAACGGGGGATACCAAGAGACCCAGTACTTC. The complete variable domain, with remaining parts taken from reference TRBV7-9 and TRBJ2-5, reads DTGVSQNPRHKITKRGQNVTFRCDPISEHNRLYWYRQTLGQGPEFLTYFQNEAQLEKSRLLSDRFSAERPKGSFSTLEIQRTEQGDSAMYLCASSLLNGGYQETQYFGPGTRLLVL.

This chain links TRBV10-3 with TRBJ1-2, with 7 nucleotides matching TRBD1. Germline V gives CDR1 ENHRY, CDR2 SYGVKD. There are 14 residues in the CDR3. J lost 3 bases, V lost 5 bases, and 6 bases had no gene match. The CDR3 nucleotides are TGTGCCATCAGTCCCCTAGACAGGGACTATGGCTACACCTTC. It is translated as CAISPLDRDYGYTF.

In this sample, this clone turned up a few times. Other DNA variants within this sample encode the same CDR3. V usage is TRBV5-8 and J usage is TRBJ2-5, with no clear D. The CDR3 runs to 12 residues. Trimming stripped 1 base from V and 5 bases from J, with 6 bases between. Germline CDR1 reads SGHTS; CDR2 reads YDEGEE. CDR3 nucleotide sequence: TGTGCCAGCAGCTTGATGTTGGAGACCCAGTACTTC. It codes for CASSLMLETQYF.

This clone is medium-sized within its sample. J is TRBJ2-7 and V is TRBV5-1, with 9 bases lining up with TRBD2. Germline loops: CDR1 SGHRS, CDR2 YFSETQ. V gave up 4 bases and J gave up 2 bases; unmatched junction bases: 7. CDR3 length equals 15 residues. The CDR3 sequence: CASSPSGTSPYEQYF. The CDR3 DNA is TGCGCCAGCAGCCCCTCCGGGACTAGCCCCTACGAGCAGTACTTC.

CDR3 DNA sequence: TGCGCCAGCAGCCAACCCTTTACCAGACAGGGCACAGATACGCAGTATTTT. Translation: CASSQPFTRQGTDTQYF. This chain connects TRBV4-1 to TRBJ2-3, with D possibly TRBD1 on 6 matching bases. The CDR3 loop spans 17 amino acids. Per the germline V gene, CDR1 is MGHRA and CDR2 is YSYEKL. The V end was cut by 2 bases, the J end by 1 base, with 16 bases between.

This sequence joins TRBV10-3 and TRBJ2-2; 7 bases match TRBD1. The CDR3 is 14 amino acids. J lost 6 bases, V lost 8 bases, and 9 bases had no gene match. Germline CDR1 reads ENHRY; CDR2 reads SYGVKD. The DNA of the CDR3 is TGTGCCATCCGGGACAGTGTTCTCCCCGGGGAGCTGTTTTTT. Its protein product is CAIRDSVLPGELFF.

The J gene is TRBJ1-2, the V gene TRBV7-2, with D tentatively TRBD1 (6 bases). CDR3 length equals 14 residues. Germline V lookup: CDR1 SGHTA, CDR2 FQGNSA. Deletions cut 5 bases from V and 5 bases from J, with 15 bases between. The CDR3: CASSPGGRPYGYTF. The CDR3 DNA is TGTGCCAGCAGCCCCGGGGGGCGACCTTATGGCTACACCTTC.

Only a few counts were recorded for this clone. The genes are TRBV14 and TRBJ1-6; a possible D gene is TRBD1 (6 bases). The CDR3 runs to 14 residues. Per the germline V gene, CDR1 is SGHDN and CDR2 is FVKESK. The V end lost 4 bases, the J end lost 10 bases, and 14 bases lay between the germline ends. The chain's CDR3 is CASSLGGGKSPLHF. The CDR3 region has the DNA TGTGCCAGCAGCCTGGGAGGGGGTAAATCACCCCTCCACTTT.

The chain combines TRBV19 with TRBJ1-2, with 7 bases aligning to TRBD1. The CDR3 covers 15 residues. The V segment lost 6 bases and the J segment 3 bases; nucleotides outside the gene matches: 10. Germline assignment: CDR1 LNHDA and CDR2 SQIVND (reference sequence). The CDR3 bases are TGTGCCAGTAGAAAACAGGGGATTGTGGACTATGGCTACACCTTC. This gives the protein CASRKQGIVDYGYTF.

The chain recombines TRBV14 with TRBJ1-2; D gene ambiguous. This CDR3 contains 13 residues. Germline V CDR1 and CDR2: SGHDN, FVKESK. V lost 3 bases and J lost 4, with 9 bases in between. CDR3 in amino acids: CASSHGQSYGYTF. CDR3 sequence (DNA): TGTGCCAGCAGCCATGGTCAGAGCTATGGCTACACCTTC.

This clone occurred a few times. The genes are TRBV4-3 and TRBJ1-4, with D unresolved. The V and J ends lost 0 bases and 8 bases respectively, with 7 bases between them. CDR3 length: 13 amino acids. Germline V CDR1 and CDR2: LGHNA, YSLEER. The CDR3 sequence: CASSQDGREKLFF. Here the CDR3 DNA reads TGCGCCAGCAGCCAAGATGGTCGCGAAAAACTGTTTTTT.

The V gene is TRBV18, the J gene TRBJ1-5; 8 bases are shared with TRBD1. The V gene's germline CDR1 is KGHSH and CDR2 LQKENI. The CDR3 has 15 amino acids. Trimming took 3 bases from V and 3 from J; bases not matched to a gene: 4. The CDR3, as DNA: TGTGCCAGCTCACCCGGGGACAGGTTCAATCAGCCCCAGCATTTT. It encodes CASSPGDRFNQPQHF.

The table lists this clone with a count of one. The chain combines TRBV15 with TRBJ1-2; D is unresolved. CDR3 length: 10 amino acids. V shed 8 bases and J shed 5 bases, with 6 bases lying between them. Germline CDR1 reads LNHNV; CDR2 reads YYDKDF (reference sequence). DNA for the CDR3: TGTGCCACCTGGTCATATGGCTACACCTTC. As protein: CATWSYGYTF.

The chain recombines TRBV30 with TRBJ2-7; D remains ambiguous. The CDR3 sequence is 13 residues long. Per the germline V gene, CDR1 is GTSNPN and CDR2 is SVGIG (reference sequence). V shed 5 bases and J shed 0 bases, with 11 bases lying between them. The CDR3 DNA reads TGTGCCTGGTCCCAGAGCCCCTCCTACGAGCAGTACTTC. Translating gives CAWSQSPSYEQYF.

This rearrangement joins TRBV9 to TRBJ2-1; 7 positions agree with TRBD2. The V gene end was trimmed by 1 base and the J gene end by 4 bases; junction bases not matched to a gene: 5. Germline V gives CDR1 SGDLS, CDR2 YYNGEE. This CDR3 contains 15 residues. This CDR3 is CASSVNPAGYNEQFF. The DNA of the CDR3 is TGTGCCAGCAGCGTAAATCCAGCGGGGTACAATGAGCAGTTCTTC.

The rearrangement joins TRBV5-4 to TRBJ1-2; D not resolved. This CDR3 has 13 residues. Between the trimmed V and J ends, which lost 2 bases and 1 base, there was a span of 6 bases. The germline CDR1 and CDR2 sequences are SGHNT and YYREEE (reference sequence). CDR3 in DNA: TGTGCCAGCAGCTTAATCGGTAACTATGGCTACACCTTC. Amino acid sequence: CASSLIGNYGYTF. The full variable domain, completed using reference TRBV5-4 and TRBJ1-2, is ETGVTQSPTHLIKTRGQQVTLRCSSQSGHNTVSWYQQALGQGPQFIFQYYREEENGRGNFPPRFSGLQFPNYSSELNVNALELDDSALYLCASSLIGNYGYTFGSGTRLTVV.

The chain is built from TRBV7-9 and TRBJ1-1, with 9 bases identical to TRBD1. This CDR3 comprises 16 residues. Germline V gene lookup returns CDR1 SEHNR and CDR2 FQNEAQ (reference sequence). V trimming: 4 bases; J trimming: 4 bases; junction bases outside the gene matches: 10. The CDR3 DNA reads as TGTGCCAGCAGCTCGACAGGACAGGGGACTAGCACTGAAGCTTTCTTT. It encodes CASSSTGQGTSTEAFF.

This chain connects TRBV6-4 to TRBJ1-1; the D is unclear. Trimming took off 3 bases at V and 10 bases at J, with 18 bases between the two ends. The CDR3 has 14 residues. Germline-derived CDR1 and CDR2 are MRHNA and SNTAGT. CDR3 sequence reads: CASSETTEGRVAFF. The CDR3, as DNA: TGTGCCAGCAGTGAGACGACGGAAGGGAGGGTAGCTTTCTTT.

This clone showed up just a few times. The CDR3 protein is CASSLDAGRGYTF. CDR3 DNA sequence: TGTGCCAGCAGCTTAGACGCAGGGCGTGGCTACACCTTC. This sequence joins TRBV7-2 and TRBJ1-2, with D possibly TRBD1 on 5 matching bases. Germline values: CDR1 SGHTA, CDR2 FQGNSA. This CDR3 contains 13 residues. The V end was cut by 1 base, the J end by 7 bases, with 10 bases between. Drawing the rest from reference TRBV7-2 and TRBJ1-2, the complete variable domain is GAGVSQSPSNKVTEKGKDVELRCDPISGHTALYWYRQSLGQGLEFLIYFQGNSAPDKSGLPSDRFSAERTGGSVSTLTIQRTQQEDSAVYLCASSLDAGRGYTFGSGTRLTVV.

J is TRBJ2-5 and V is TRBV6-1, with TRBD1 as a possible D gene (6 bases). CDR3 length: 15 residues. Germline assignment: CDR1 MNHNS and CDR2 SASEGT. Trimming cost V 6 bases and J 4 bases, with 18 bases left between them. CDR3 coding DNA: TGTGCCAGCAGGGCCTCGACAGGTACCCGAGAGACCCAGTACTTC. Amino acids: CASRASTGTRETQYF.

The chain recombines TRBV6-6 with TRBJ2-5; D possibly uses TRBD1 or TRBD2 (5 bases each). The V gene lost 8 bases and the J gene lost 7 bases, with 17 bases spanning the gap. CDR1 is MNHNY and CDR2 is SVGAGI in the germline V gene (reference sequence). This CDR3 region has 13 residues. The CDR3 nucleotides read TGTGCCAGCCGGGACGGGGTAGTAGGGACCCAGTACTTC. Translating gives CASRDGVVGTQYF.